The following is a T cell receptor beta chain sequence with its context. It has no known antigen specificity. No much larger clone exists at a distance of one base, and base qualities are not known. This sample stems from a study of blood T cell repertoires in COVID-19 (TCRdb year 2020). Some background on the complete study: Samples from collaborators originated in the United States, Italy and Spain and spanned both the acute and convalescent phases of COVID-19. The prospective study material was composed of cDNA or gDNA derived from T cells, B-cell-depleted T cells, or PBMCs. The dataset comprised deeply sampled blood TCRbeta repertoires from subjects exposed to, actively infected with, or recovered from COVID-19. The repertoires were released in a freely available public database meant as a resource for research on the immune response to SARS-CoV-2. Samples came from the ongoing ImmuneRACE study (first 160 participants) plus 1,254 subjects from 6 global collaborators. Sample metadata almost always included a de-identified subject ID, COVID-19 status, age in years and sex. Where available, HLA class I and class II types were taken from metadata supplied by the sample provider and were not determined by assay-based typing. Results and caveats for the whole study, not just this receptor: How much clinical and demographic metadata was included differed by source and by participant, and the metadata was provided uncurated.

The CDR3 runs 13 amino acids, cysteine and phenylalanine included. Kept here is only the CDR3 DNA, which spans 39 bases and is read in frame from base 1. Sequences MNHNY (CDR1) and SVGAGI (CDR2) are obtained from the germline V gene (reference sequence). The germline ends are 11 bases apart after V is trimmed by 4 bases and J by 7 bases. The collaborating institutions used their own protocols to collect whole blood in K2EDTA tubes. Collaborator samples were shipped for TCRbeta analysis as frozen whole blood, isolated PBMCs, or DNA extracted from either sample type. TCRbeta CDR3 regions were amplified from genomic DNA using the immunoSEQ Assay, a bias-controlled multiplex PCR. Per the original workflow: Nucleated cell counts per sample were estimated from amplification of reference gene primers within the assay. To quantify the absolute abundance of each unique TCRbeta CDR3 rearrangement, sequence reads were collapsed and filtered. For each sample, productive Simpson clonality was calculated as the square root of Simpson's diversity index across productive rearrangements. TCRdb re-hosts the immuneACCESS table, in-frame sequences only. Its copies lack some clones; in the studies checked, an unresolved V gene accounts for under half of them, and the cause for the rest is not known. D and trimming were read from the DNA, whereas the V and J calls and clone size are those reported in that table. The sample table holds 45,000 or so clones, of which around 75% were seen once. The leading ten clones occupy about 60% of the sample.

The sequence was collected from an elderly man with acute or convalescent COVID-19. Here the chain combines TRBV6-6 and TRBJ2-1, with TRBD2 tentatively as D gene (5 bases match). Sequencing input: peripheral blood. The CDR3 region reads CASSSRTGNEQFF. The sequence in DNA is TGTGCCAGCAGTTCCCGGACTGGGAATGAGCAGTTCTTC.